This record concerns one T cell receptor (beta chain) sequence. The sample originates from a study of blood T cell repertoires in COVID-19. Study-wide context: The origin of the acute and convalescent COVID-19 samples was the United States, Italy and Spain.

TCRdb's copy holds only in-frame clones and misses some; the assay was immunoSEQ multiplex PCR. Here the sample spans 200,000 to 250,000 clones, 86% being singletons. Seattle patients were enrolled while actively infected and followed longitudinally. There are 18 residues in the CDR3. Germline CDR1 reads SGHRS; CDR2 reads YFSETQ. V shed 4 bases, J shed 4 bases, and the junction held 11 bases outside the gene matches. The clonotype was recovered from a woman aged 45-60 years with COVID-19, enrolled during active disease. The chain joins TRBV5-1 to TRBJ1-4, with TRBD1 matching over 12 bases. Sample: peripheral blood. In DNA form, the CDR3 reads TGCGCCAGCAGCCCACACCGGGACAGGGGGCAGGTTAATGAAAAACTGTTTTTT. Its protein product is CASSPHRDRGQVNEKLFF.